This record concerns one T cell receptor beta chain sequence. Its antigen remains unknown. This sample is drawn from a study of cytomegalovirus exposure and HLA in healthy donors. Findings and caveats of the study: An analysis done earlier found most TCR beta V segments productive about 87% or about 30% of the time.

Nominally healthy donors were sampled, though unrecorded immune exposures were likely. Primers: 60 Vbeta forward and 13 Jbeta reverse. Data came from immunoSEQ multiplex PCR; TCRdb stores just in-frame clones and leaves some out. The profile covers around 120,000 clones, with 60% to 80% appearing a single time and about 16% taken by the ten largest. The sequenced sample consisted of PBMCs. The origin of this receptor is a man in his fifties or sixties in good health and CMV-seropositive.

CDR3 region: CASSYPDSLNTEAFF. CDR3 coding DNA: TGTGCCAGCAGTTACCCGGACAGCCTGAACACTGAAGCTTTCTTT. The J gene is TRBJ1-1, the V gene TRBV6-5, with a weak D call TRBD1 (6 bases). The CDR3 sequence is 15 residues long. V was pared by 2 bases and J by 0 bases, with 10 bases between. Germline CDR1 reads MNHEY; CDR2 reads SVGAGI.